The clone carrying this TCR beta chain has just one count. Sequence at one end of the junction differs from germline and may be a read error. Two oligonucleotides, mixed equimolar, formed the beta constant-region primer covering TRBC1 and TRBC2. The ligated cDNA underwent four PCR rounds using SP2 and nested alpha and beta constant-region primers. TCRdb called the UMI-ligation and nested PCR reads again in MiXCR, with one record for every CDR3 protein. The repertoire holds some 150,000 distinct CDR3 sequences, with over 15% as singletons. The data are from a study of naive and memory T cell subsets. The specimen sequenced was naive CD4+ T cells from blood. The source of this sequence is a human donor in good health.

The CDR3 loop reads CASSLRTSGSREAQYF. CDR3 nucleotides: TGTGCCAGCAGCTTAAGGACTAGCGGGAGTAGAGAGGCCCAGTACTTC. The chain recombines TRBV7-2 with TRBJ2-5; 13 bases align to TRBD2. This CDR3 region has 16 residues. Germline V gives CDR1 SGHTA, CDR2 FQGNSA.